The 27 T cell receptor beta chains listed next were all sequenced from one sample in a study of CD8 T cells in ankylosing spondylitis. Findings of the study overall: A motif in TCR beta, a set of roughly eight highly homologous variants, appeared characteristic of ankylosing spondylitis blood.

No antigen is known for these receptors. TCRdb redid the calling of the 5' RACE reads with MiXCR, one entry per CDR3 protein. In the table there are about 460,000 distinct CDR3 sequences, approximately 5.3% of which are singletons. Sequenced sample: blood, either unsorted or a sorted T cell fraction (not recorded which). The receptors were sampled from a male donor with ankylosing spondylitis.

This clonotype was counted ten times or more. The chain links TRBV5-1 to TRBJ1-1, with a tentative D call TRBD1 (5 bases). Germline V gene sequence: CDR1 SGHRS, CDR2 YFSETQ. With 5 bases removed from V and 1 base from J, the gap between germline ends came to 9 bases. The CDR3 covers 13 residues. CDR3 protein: CASRQGQNTEAFF. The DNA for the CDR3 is TGCGCCAGCAGACAAGGACAGAACACTGAAGCTTTCTTT.

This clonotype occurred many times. The CDR3 nucleotides are TGCAGCGTTGAACGGGACTCCGTCTACAATGAGCAGTTCTTC. It translates to CSVERDSVYNEQFF. The chain employs TRBV29-1 and TRBJ2-1, with D perhaps TRBD2 (6 bases). V lost 2 bases to trimming and J lost 3 bases, with 11 bases between them. The CDR3 contains 14 residues. Germline-derived CDR1 and CDR2 are SQVTM and ANQGSEA.

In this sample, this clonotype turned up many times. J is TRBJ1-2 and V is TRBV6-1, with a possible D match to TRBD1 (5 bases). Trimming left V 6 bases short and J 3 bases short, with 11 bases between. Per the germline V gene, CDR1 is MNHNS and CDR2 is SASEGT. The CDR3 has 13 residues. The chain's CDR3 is CASSRDGDYGYTF. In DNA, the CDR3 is TGTGCCAGCAGCCGGGACGGAGACTATGGCTACACCTTC.

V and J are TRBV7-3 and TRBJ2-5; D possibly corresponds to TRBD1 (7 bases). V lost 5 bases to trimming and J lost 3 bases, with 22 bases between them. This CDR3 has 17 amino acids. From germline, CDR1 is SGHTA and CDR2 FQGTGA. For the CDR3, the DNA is TGTGCCAGCAGCCCTCGACGACCGGGACAGCGGGAAGAGACCCAGTACTTC. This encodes CASSPRRPGQREETQYF.

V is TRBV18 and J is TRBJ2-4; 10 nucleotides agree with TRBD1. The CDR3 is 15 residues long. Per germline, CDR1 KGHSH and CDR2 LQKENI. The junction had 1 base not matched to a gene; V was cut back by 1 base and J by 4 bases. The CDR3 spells CASSPRDRGKNIQYF. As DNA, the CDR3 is TGTGCCAGCTCACCACGGGACAGGGGAAAAAACATTCAGTACTTC. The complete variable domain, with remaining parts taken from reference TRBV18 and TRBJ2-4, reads NAGVMQNPRHLVRRRGQEARLRCSPMKGHSHVYWYRQLPEEGLKFMVYLQKENIIDESGMPKERFSAEFPKEGPSILRIQQVVRGDSAAYFCASSPRDRGKNIQYFGAGTRLSVL.

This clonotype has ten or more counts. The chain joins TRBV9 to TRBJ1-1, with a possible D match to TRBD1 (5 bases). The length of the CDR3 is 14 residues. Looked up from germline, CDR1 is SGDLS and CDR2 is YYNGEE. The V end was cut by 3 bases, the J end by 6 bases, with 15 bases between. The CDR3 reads CASSAYPAGSEAFF. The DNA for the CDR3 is TGTGCCAGCAGCGCGTACCCGGCAGGGTCTGAAGCTTTCTTT. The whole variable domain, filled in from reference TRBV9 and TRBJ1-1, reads DSGVTQTPKHLITATGQRVTLRCSPRSGDLSVYWYQQSLDQGLQFLIQYYNGEERAKGNILERFSAQQFPDLHSELNLSSLELGDSALYFCASSAYPAGSEAFFGQGTRLTVV.

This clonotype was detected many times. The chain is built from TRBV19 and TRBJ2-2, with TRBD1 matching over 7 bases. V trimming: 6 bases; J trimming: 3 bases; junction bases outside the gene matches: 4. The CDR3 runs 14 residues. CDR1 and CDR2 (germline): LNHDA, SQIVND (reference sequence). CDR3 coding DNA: TGTGCCAGTAGGAGGGGGCTCGACACCGGGGAGCTGTTTTTT. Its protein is CASRRGLDTGELFF.

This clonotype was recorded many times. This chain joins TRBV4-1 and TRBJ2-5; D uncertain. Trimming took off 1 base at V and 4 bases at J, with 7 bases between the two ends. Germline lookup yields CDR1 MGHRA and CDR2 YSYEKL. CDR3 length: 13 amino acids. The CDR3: CASSQVGGETQYF. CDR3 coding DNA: TGCGCCAGCAGCCAAGTCGGCGGAGAGACCCAGTACTTC.

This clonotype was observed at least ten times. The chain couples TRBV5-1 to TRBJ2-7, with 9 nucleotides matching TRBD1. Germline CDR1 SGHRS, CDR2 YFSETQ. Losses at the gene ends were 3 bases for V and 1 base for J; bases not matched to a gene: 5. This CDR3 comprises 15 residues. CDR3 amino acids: CASSSGQGNSYEQYF. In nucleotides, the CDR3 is TGCGCCAGCAGCTCCGGACAGGGGAATTCCTACGAGCAGTACTTC.

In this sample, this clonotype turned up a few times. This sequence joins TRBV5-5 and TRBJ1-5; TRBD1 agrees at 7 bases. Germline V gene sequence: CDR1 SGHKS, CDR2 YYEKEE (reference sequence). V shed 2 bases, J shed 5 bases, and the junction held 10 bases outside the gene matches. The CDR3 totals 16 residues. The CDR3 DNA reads TGTGCCAGCAGCTTCGGGCACAGGGGCCTGGATCAGCCCCAGCATTTT. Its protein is CASSFGHRGLDQPQHF.

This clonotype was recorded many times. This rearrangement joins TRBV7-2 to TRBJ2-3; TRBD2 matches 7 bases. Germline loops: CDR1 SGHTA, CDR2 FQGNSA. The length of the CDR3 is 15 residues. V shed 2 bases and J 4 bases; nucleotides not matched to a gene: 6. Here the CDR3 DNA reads TGTGCCAGCAGCTTATGGGGGGGAGCCGCAGATACGCAGTATTTT. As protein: CASSLWGGAADTQYF. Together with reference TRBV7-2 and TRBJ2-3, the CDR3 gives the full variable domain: GAGVSQSPSNKVTEKGKDVELRCDPISGHTALYWYRQSLGQGLEFLIYFQGNSAPDKSGLPSDRFSAERTGGSVSTLTIQRTQQEDSAVYLCASSLWGGAADTQYFGPGTRLTVL.

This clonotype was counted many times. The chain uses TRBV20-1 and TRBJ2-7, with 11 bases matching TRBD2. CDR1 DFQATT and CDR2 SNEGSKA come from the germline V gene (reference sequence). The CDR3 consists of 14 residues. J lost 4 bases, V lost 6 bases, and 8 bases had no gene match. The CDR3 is CSASRLAGYYEQYF. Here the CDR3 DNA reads TGCAGTGCCTCGAGACTAGCGGGGTATTACGAGCAGTACTTC.

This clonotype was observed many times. The CDR3 sequence is CASSPQAGSPLHF. CDR3 nucleotides: TGCGCCAGCAGCCCGCAGGCCGGATCACCCCTCCACTTT. The gene calls are TRBV5-1 and TRBJ1-6; D not resolved. The CDR3 has 13 amino acids. V lost 4 bases and J 10 bases, leaving 12 bases between the germline ends. Germline loops: CDR1 SGHRS, CDR2 YFSETQ.

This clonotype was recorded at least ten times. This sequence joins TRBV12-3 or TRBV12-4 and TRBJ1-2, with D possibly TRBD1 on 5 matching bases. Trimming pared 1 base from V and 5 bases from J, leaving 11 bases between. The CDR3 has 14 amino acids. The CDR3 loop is CASSLVDSEYGYTF. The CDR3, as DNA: TGTGCCAGCAGTTTAGTAGACAGCGAATATGGCTACACCTTC.

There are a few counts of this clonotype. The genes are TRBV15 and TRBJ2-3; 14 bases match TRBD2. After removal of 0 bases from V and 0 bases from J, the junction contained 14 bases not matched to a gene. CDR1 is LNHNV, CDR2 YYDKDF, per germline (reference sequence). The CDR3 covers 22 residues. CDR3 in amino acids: CATSRDLPRTSGGPDSTDTQYF. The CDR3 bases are TGTGCCACCAGCAGAGATCTACCCAGGACTAGCGGGGGGCCCGATAGCACAGATACGCAGTATTTT. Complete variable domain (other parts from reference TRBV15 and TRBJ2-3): DAMVIQNPRYQVTQFGKPVTLSCSQTLNHNVMYWYQQKSSQAPKLLFHYYDKDFNNEADTPDNFQSRRPNTSFCFLDIRSPGLGDTAMYLCATSRDLPRTSGGPDSTDTQYFGPGTRLTVL.

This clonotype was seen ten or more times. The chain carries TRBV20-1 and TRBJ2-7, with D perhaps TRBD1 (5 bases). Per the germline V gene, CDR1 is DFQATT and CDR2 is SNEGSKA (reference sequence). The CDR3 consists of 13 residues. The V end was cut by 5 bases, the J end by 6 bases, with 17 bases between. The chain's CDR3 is CSARIQDGLEQYF. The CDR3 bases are TGCAGTGCTCGGATACAGGACGGCCTCGAGCAGTACTTC.

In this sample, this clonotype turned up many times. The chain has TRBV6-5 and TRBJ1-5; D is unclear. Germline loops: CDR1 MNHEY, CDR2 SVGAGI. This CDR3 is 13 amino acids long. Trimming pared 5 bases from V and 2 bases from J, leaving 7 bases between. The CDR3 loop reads CASSTRGNQPQHF. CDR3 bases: TGTGCCAGCAGTACTAGAGGCAATCAGCCCCAGCATTTT.

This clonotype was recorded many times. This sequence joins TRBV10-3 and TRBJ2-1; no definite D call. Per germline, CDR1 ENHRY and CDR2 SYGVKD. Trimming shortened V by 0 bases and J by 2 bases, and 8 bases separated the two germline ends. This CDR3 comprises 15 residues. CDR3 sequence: CAISESRVTYNEQFF. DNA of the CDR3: TGTGCCATCAGTGAGTCAAGAGTGACCTACAATGAGCAGTTCTTC.

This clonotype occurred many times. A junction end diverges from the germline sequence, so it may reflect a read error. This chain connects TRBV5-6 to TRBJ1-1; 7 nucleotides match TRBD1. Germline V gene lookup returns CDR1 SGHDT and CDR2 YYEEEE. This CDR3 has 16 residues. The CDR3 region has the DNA TGTGCCAGCAGTTTGGGACCCGGGACAGCAAACACTGAAGCTTTCTTT. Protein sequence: CASSLGPGTANTEAFF. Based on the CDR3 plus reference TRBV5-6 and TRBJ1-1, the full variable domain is DAGVTQSPTHLIKTRGQQVTLRCSPKSGHDTVSWYQQALGQGPQFIFQYYEEEERQRGNFPDRFSGHQFPNYSSELNVNALLLGDSALYLCASSLGPGTANTEAFFGQGTRLTVV.

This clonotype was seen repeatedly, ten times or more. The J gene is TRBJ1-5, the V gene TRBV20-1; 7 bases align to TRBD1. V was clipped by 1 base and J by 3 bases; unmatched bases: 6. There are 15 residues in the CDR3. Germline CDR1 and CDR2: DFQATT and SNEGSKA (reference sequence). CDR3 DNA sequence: TGCAGTGCTAGAGCCCCAGGACAGGTCAATCAGCCCCAGCATTTT. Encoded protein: CSARAPGQVNQPQHF.

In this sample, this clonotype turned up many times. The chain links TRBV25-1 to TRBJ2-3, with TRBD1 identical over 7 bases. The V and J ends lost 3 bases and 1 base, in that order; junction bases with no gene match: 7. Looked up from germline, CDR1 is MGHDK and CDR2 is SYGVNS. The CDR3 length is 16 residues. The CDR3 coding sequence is TGTGCCAGCAGTGAGCGACAGGGTTCCGGCACAGATACGCAGTATTTT. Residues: CASSERQGSGTDTQYF.

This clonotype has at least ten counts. The CDR3 DNA sequence: TGTGCCAGCAGCCTCCGGGACGGAAGTCTCGACGAGCAGTACTTC. Its translation is CASSLRDGSLDEQYF. V usage is TRBV7-2 and J usage is TRBJ2-7; tentatively, D is TRBD1 or TRBD2 (5 bases each). The length of the CDR3 is 15 residues. Germline lookup yields CDR1 SGHTA and CDR2 FQGNSA. V dropped 5 bases and J dropped 5 bases, with 19 bases sitting between them.

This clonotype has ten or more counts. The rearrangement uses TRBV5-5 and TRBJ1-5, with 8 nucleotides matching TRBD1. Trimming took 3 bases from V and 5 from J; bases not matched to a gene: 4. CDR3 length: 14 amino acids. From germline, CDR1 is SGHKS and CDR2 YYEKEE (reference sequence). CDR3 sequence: CASSWTGKDQPQHF. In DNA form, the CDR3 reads TGTGCCAGCAGCTGGACAGGGAAAGATCAGCCCCAGCATTTT.

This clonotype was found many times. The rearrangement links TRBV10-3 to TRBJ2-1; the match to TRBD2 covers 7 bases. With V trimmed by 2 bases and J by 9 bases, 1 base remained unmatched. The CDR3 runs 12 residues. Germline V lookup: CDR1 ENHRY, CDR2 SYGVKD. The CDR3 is CAISEGRGEQFF. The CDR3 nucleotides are TGTGCCATCAGTGAGGGGAGGGGTGAGCAGTTCTTC.

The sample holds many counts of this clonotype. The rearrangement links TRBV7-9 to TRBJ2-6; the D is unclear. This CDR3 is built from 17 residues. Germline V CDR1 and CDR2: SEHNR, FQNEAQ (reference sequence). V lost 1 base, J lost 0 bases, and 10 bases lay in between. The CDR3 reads CASSLEQIRSGANVLTF. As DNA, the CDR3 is TGTGCCAGCAGCTTAGAGCAGATACGCTCTGGGGCCAACGTCCTGACTTTC.

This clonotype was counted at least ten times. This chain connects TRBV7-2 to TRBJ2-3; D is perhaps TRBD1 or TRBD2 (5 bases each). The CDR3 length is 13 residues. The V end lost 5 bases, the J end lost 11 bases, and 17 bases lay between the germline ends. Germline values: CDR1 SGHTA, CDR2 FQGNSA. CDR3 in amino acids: CASSITRDVVQYF. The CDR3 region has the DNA TGTGCCAGCAGCATTACTAGGGACGTGGTGCAGTATTTT.

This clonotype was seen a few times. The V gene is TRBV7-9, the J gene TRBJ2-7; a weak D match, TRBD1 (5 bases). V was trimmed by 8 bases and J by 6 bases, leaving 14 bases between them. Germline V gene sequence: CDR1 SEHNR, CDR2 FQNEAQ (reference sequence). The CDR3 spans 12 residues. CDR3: CASPGPPGEQYF. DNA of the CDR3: TGTGCCAGCCCAGGGCCCCCTGGCGAGCAGTACTTC.